This TCR beta chain comes out of a study of T cells in localized non-small cell lung cancer. Study-wide points: Higher blood T cell density went with longer overall survival. Appearances in adjacent lung were noted for a median approximately 58 of the top 100 tumor clones. Uninvolved adjacent lung showed peak T cell clonality, exceeding tumor. Heterogeneity stays possible, as sequencing covered only one tumor region.

Details on this clone: The antigen remains undetermined.

Profiled with immunoSEQ multiplex PCR; TCRdb holds only in-frame clones, not every one. The sample lists over 70,000 clones; about nine tenths were seen once. V was cut by 5 bases and J by 4 bases, with 9 bases left in between. The CDR3 runs to 13 residues. CDR1 SEHNR and CDR2 FQNEAQ come from the germline V gene (reference sequence). The sample consisted of PBMCs, taken before any cancer treatment. The TCR comes from a woman between 35 and 70 years old with stage II squamous cell lung carcinoma. The chain uses TRBV7-9 and TRBJ2-1, with D tentatively TRBD1 or TRBD2 (5 bases each). The CDR3 DNA reads TGTGCCAGCAGCCGGGACGGATACAATGAGCAGTTCTTC. Translated, it gives CASSRDGYNEQFF.